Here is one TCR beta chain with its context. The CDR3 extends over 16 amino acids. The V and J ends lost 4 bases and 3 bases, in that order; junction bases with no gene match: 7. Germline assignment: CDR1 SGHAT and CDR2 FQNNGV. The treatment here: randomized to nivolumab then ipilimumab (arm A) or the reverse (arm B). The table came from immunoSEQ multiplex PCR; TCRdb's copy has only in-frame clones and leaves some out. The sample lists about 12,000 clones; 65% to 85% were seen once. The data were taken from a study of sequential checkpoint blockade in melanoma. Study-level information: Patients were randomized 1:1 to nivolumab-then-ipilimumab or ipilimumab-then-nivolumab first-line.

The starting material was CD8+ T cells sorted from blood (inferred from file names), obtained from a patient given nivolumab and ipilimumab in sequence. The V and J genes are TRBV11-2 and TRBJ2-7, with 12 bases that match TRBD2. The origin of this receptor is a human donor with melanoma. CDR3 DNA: TGTGCCAGCAGCTCCCTCTGGACTAGCGGGAACTACGAGCAGTACTTC. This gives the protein CASSSLWTSGNYEQYF.